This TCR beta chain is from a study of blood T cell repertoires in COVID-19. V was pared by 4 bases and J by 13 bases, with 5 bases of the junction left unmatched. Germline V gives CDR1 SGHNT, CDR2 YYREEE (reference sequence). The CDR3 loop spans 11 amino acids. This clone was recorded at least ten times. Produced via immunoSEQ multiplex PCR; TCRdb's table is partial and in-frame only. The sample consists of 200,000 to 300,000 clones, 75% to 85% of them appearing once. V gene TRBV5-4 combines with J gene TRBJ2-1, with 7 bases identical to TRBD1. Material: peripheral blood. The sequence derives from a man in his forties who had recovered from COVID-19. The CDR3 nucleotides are TGTGCCAGCAGCCTTCAGGGGGTACAGTTCTTC. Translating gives CASSLQGVQFF.